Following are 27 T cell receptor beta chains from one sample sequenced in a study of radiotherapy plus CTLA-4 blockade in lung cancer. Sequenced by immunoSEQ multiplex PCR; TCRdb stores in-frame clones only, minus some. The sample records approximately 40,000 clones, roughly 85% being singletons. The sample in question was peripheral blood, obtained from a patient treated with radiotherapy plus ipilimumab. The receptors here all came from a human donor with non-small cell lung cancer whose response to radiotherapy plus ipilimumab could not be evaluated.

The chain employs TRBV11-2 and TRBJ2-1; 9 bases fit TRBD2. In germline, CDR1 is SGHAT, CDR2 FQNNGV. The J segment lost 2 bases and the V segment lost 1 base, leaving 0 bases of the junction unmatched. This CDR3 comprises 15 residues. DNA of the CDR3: TGTGCCAGCAGCTTAGGCGGGAGGGCCTACAATGAGCAGTTCTTC. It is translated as CASSLGGRAYNEQFF.

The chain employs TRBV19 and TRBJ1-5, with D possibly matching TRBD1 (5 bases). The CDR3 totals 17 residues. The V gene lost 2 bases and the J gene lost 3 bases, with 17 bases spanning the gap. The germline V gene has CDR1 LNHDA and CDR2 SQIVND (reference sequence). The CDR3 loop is CASSIRFVTATNQPQHF. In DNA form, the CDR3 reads TGTGCCAGTAGTATACGGTTCGTGACAGCCACCAATCAGCCCCAGCATTTT.

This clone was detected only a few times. CDR3 coding DNA: TGTGCCAGCAGGCGAACAGGGAACACTGAAGCTTTCTTT. It specifies CASRRTGNTEAFF. The rearrangement uses TRBV7-8 and TRBJ1-1; possibly TRBD1 for D (5 bases). V shed 6 bases and J shed 1 base, with 9 bases lying between them. Germline V gives CDR1 SGHVS, CDR2 FQNEAQ. The CDR3 is 13 amino acids.

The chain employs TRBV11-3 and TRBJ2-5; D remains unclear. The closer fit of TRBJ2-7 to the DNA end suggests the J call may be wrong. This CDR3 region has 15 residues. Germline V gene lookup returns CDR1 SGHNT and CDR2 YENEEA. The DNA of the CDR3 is TGTGCCAGCAGCTTAGATAGTACGGTCTCCTACGAGCAGTACTTC. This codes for CASSLDSTVSYEQYF.

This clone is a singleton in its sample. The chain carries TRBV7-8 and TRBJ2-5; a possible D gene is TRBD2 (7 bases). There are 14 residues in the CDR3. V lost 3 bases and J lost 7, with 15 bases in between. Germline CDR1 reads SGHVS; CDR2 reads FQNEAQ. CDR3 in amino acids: CASSFGGASVTQYF. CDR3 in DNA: TGTGCCAGCAGCTTTGGGGGGGCAAGTGTGACCCAGTACTTC.

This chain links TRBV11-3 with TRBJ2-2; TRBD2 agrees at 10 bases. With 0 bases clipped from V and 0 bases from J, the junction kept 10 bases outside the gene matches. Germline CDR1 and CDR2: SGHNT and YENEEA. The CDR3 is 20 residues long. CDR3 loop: CASSLDGRASGRPNTGELFF. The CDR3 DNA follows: TGTGCCAGCAGCTTAGATGGGAGGGCTAGCGGGAGACCGAACACCGGGGAGCTGTTTTTT.

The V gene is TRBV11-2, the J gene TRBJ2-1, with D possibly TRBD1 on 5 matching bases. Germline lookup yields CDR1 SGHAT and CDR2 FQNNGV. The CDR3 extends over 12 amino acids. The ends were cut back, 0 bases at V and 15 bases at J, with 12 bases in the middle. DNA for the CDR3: TGTGCCAGCAGCTTAGACCGGACACCCTGGTTCTTC. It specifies CASSLDRTPWFF.

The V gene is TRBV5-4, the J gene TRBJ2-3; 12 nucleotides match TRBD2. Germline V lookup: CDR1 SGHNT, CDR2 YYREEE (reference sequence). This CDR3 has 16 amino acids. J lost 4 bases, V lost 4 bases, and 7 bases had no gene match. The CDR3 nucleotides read TGTGCCAGCAGCCCTCGACTAGCGGGAGCGGCAGATACGCAGTATTTT. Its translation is CASSPRLAGAADTQYF.

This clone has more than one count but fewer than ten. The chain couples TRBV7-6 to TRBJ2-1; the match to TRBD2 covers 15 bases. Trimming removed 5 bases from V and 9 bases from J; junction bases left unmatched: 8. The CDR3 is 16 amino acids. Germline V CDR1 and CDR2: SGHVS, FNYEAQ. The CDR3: CASSPRTSGRAFEQFF. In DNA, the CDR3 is TGTGCCAGCAGCCCCCGGACTAGCGGGAGGGCCTTTGAGCAGTTCTTC.

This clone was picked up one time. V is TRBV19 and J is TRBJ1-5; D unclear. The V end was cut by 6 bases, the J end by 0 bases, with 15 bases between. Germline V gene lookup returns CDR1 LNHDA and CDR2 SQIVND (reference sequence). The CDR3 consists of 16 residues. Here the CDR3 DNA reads TGTGCCAGTAGGGAGGCAGGCAGATATAGCAATCAGCCCCAGCATTTT. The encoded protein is CASREAGRYSNQPQHF. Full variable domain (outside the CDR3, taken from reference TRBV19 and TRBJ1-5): DGGITQSPKYLFRKEGQNVTLSCEQNLNHDAMYWYRQDPGQGLRLIYYSQIVNDFQKGDIAEGYSVSREKKESFPLTVTSAQKNPTAFYLCASREAGRYSNQPQHFGDGTRLSIL.

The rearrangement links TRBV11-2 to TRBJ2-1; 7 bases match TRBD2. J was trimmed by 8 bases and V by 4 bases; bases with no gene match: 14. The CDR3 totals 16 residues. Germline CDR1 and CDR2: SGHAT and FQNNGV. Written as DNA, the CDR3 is TGTGCCAGCAGCTCCCTTCCAAGACTAGCATCGGATGAGCAGTTCTTC. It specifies CASSSLPRLASDEQFF.

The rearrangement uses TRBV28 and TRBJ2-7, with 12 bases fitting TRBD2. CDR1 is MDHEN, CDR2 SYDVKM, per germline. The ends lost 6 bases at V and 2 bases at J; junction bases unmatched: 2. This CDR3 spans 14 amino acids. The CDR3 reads CASRASGRAYEQYF. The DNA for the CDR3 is TGTGCCAGCAGGGCTAGCGGGAGGGCCTACGAGCAGTACTTC.

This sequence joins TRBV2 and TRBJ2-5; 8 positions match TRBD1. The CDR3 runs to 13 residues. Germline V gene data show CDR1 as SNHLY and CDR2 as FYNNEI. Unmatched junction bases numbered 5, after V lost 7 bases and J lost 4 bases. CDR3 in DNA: TGTGCCAGCACCGGACAGGGTGGAGAGACCCAGTACTTC. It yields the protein CASTGQGGETQYF.

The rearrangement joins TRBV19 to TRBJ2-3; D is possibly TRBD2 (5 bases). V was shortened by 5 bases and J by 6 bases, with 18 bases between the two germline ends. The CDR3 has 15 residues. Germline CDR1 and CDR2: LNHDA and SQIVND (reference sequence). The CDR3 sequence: CASSLRSSRLDTQYF. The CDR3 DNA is TGTGCCAGTAGTCTCAGGTCTAGCAGGTTGGATACGCAGTATTTT. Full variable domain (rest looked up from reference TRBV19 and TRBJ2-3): DGGITQSPKYLFRKEGQNVTLSCEQNLNHDAMYWYRQDPGQGLRLIYYSQIVNDFQKGDIAEGYSVSREKKESFPLTVTSAQKNPTAFYLCASSLRSSRLDTQYFGPGTRLTVL.

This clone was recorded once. CDR3 region: CASSLGQARDEQYF. For the CDR3, the DNA is TGCGCCAGCAGCCTTGGACAGGCGAGGGACGAGCAGTACTTC. V gene TRBV4-1 combines with J gene TRBJ2-7, with TRBD1 matching 7 bases. Looked up from germline, CDR1 is MGHRA and CDR2 is YSYEKL. CDR3 length: 14 residues. The J segment lost 5 bases and the V segment lost 4 bases, leaving 8 bases of the junction unmatched.

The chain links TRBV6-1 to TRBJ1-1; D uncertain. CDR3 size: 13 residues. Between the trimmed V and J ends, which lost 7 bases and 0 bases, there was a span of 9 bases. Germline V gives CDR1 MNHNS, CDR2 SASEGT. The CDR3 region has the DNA TGTGCCAGCAAAGTCAGTTTGAACACTGAAGCTTTCTTT. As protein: CASKVSLNTEAFF.

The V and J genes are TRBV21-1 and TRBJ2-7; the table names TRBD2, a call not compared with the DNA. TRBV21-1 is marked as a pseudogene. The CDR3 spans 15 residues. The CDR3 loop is CASSKREGRSHEQYF. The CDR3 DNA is TGTGCCAGCAGCAAAAGAGAGGGCCGCTCCCACGAGCAGTACTTC.

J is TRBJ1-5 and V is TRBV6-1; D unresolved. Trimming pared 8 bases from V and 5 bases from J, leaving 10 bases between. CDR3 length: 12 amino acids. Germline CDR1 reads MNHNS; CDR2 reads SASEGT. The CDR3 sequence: CASRVEDQPQHF. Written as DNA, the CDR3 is TGTGCCAGCCGGGTTGAGGATCAGCCCCAGCATTTT.

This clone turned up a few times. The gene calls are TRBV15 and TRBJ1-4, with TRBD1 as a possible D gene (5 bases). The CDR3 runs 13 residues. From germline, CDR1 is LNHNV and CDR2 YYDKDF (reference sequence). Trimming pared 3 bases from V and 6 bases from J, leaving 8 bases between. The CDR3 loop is CATSRGPDEKLFF. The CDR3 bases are TGTGCCACCAGCAGGGGGCCCGATGAAAAACTGTTTTTT. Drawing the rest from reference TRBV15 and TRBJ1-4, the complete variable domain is DAMVIQNPRYQVTQFGKPVTLSCSQTLNHNVMYWYQQKSSQAPKLLFHYYDKDFNNEADTPDNFQSRRPNTSFCFLDIRSPGLGDTAMYLCATSRGPDEKLFFGSGTQLSVL.

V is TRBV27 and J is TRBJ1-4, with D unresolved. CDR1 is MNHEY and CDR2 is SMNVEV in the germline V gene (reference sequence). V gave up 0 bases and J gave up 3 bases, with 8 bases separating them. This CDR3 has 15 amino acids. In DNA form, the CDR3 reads TGTGCCAGCAGTTTATCTACATTACCTAATGAAAAACTGTTTTTT. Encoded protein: CASSLSTLPNEKLFF. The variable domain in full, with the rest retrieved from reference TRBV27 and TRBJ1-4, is EAQVTQNPRYLITVTGKKLTVTCSQNMNHEYMSWYRQDPGLGLRQIYYSMNVEVTDKGDVPEGYKVSRKEKRNFPLILESPSPNQTSLYFCASSLSTLPNEKLFFGSGTQLSVL.

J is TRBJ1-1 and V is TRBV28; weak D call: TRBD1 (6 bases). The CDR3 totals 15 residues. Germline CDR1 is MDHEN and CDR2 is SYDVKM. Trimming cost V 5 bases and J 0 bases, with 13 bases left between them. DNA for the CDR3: TGTGCCAGCAGTAGAAGGGGGGGAATGAACACTGAAGCTTTCTTT. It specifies CASSRRGGMNTEAFF.

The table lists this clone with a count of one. CDR3 coding DNA: TGTGCCAGTAGTATTACTAGCGGGAGGAGAACCTACAATGAGCAGTTCTTC. Residues: CASSITSGRRTYNEQFF. This sequence joins TRBV19 and TRBJ2-1; 12 bases are a match to TRBD2. The germline CDR1 and CDR2 sequences are LNHDA and SQIVND (reference sequence). This CDR3 has 17 residues. J gave up 2 bases and V 3 bases, and 5 bases lay outside the gene matches.

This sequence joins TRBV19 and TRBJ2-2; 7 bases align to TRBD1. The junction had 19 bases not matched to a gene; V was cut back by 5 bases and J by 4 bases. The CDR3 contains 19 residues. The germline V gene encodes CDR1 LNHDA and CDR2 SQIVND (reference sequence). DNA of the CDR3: TGTGCCAGTAGTGGTCCCCTGGGACAGATGCCCGCGGGCACCGGGGAGCTGTTTTTT. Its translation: CASSGPLGQMPAGTGELFF.

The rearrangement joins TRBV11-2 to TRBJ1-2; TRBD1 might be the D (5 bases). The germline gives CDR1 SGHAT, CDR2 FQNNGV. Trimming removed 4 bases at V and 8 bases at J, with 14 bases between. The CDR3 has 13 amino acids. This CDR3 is CASSWRQQVGYTF. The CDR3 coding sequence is TGTGCCAGCAGCTGGAGACAGCAGGTGGGCTACACCTTC.

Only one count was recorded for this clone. The CDR3: CASKLLAGTYNEQFF. The DNA of the CDR3 is TGCGCCAGCAAACTCCTAGCGGGGACCTACAATGAGCAGTTCTTC. This chain connects TRBV5-1 to TRBJ2-1; 9 bases are a match to TRBD2. In germline, CDR1 is SGHRS, CDR2 YFSETQ. The CDR3 is 15 residues long. Trimming at V came to 6 bases and at J to 2 bases, leaving 6 bases not matched to a gene. Supplemented by reference TRBV5-1 and TRBJ2-1, the full variable domain reads KAGVTQTPRYLIKTRGQQVTLSCSPISGHRSVSWYQQTPGQGLQFLFEYFSETQRNKGNFPGRFSGRQFSNSRSEMNVSTLELGDSALYLCASKLLAGTYNEQFFGPGTRLTVL.

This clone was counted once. In nucleotides, the CDR3 is TGTGCCATCAGTGAGTCCCGGACTAGCGGGAGATCGGAACAGTACTTC. Translated: CAISESRTSGRSEQYF. This rearrangement joins TRBV10-3 to TRBJ2-7; 13 nucleotides line up with TRBD2. With 0 bases clipped from V and 10 bases from J, the junction kept 9 bases outside the gene matches. Germline CDR1 reads ENHRY; CDR2 reads SYGVKD. This CDR3 has 16 residues.

CDR3: CASRAGEVVIEQFF. The CDR3 nucleotides read TGTGCCAGCAGAGCAGGGGAAGTGGTCATTGAGCAGTTCTTC. The chain is built from TRBV6-1 and TRBJ2-1, with D possibly being TRBD1 (6 bases). V lost 6 bases, J lost 9 bases, and 18 bases lay in between. Germline CDR1 is MNHNS and CDR2 is SASEGT. The CDR3 contains 14 residues.